These 7 T cell receptor beta chains were sequenced from one sample in a study of blood T cell repertoires in COVID-19. Profiling relied on immunoSEQ multiplex PCR, and the TCRdb table lists in-frame clones only, not all of them. Of approximately 450,000 clones detected, 70% to 90% appear once; the ten largest clones hold over 1.5%. Sequenced: PBMCs or T cells enriched from blood (not recorded which). The receptors here all came from a young woman with acute COVID-19.

The J gene is TRBJ1-4, the V gene TRBV12-3 or TRBV12-4; no reliable D call. V dropped 3 bases and J dropped 7 bases, with 6 bases sitting between them. The CDR3 length is 12 residues. The CDR3 spells CASSFLSEKLFF. The CDR3 bases are TGTGCCAGCAGTTTCCTGAGTGAAAAACTGTTTTTT.

The rearrangement joins TRBV24-1 to TRBJ1-1, with a weak D call TRBD1 (6 bases). The CDR3 is 13 residues long. The germline V and J ends were trimmed by 7 bases and 1 base, with 9 bases remaining between them. Germline-derived CDR1 and CDR2 are KGHDR and SFDVKD. CDR3 amino acids: CATRGQGNTEAFF. CDR3 sequence (DNA): TGTGCCACCAGGGGACAAGGGAACACTGAAGCTTTCTTT.

CDR3 region: CASSLEQSYNSPLHF. CDR3 in DNA: TGTGCCAGCAGCTTGGAACAGTCCTATAATTCACCCCTCCACTTT. The rearrangement joins TRBV5-5 to TRBJ1-6; no firm D call. The CDR3 totals 15 residues. Germline V gene sequence: CDR1 SGHKS, CDR2 YYEKEE (reference sequence). Deletions cut 0 bases from V and 1 base from J, with 5 bases between.

This clone was seen once. The V call is TRBV6-5, the J call TRBJ2-5, with D possibly matching TRBD2 (5 bases). The V end lost 5 bases, the J end lost 4 bases, and 11 bases lay between the germline ends. Looked up from germline, CDR1 is MNHEY and CDR2 is SVGAGI. There are 13 residues in the CDR3. The chain's CDR3 is CASSIVRGETQYF. As DNA, the CDR3 is TGTGCCAGCAGTATCGTCCGGGGAGAGACCCAGTACTTC.

This clone was observed a handful of times. This sequence joins TRBV3-1 (or the pseudogene TRBV3-2) and TRBJ1-6; 7 bases map to TRBD1. The junction had 5 bases not matched to a gene; V was cut back by 0 bases and J by 0 bases. Per the germline V gene, CDR1 is LGHDT and CDR2 is YNNKEL (reference sequence). The CDR3 is 18 residues long. The CDR3 sequence: CASSQEGRGSSYNSPLHF. Here the CDR3 DNA reads TGTGCCAGCAGCCAAGAAGGCAGGGGGAGCTCCTATAATTCACCCCTCCACTTT.

The rearrangement links TRBV7-3 to TRBJ2-3; TRBD2 agrees at 13 bases. This CDR3 comprises 16 residues. Germline V gives CDR1 SGHTA, CDR2 FQGTGA. With V trimmed by 2 bases and J by 6 bases, 5 bases remained unmatched. The CDR3 DNA follows: TGTGCCAGCAGCTTACAAACTAGCGGGGGGGAGGATACGCAGTATTTT. It specifies CASSLQTSGGEDTQYF.

This chain connects TRBV3-1 (or the pseudogene TRBV3-2) to TRBJ1-2; possible D gene TRBD1, 5 bases. The ends were cut back, 2 bases at V and 6 bases at J, with 10 bases in the middle. From germline, CDR1 is LGHDT and CDR2 YNNKEL (reference sequence). The CDR3 is made up of 13 amino acids. The CDR3 region has the DNA TGTGCCAGCAGCCAAACCAGGGCCAATGGCTACACCTTC. This sequence encodes CASSQTRANGYTF.